This is a list of T cell receptor beta chains from one sample in a study of OX40 agonist ivuxolimab in advanced cancers. Measured with immunoSEQ multiplex PCR; TCRdb has only the in-frame clones, and not every one. The table records over 30,000 clones, about 84% of them present only once. The sequencing here drew on CD4+ or CD8+ T cells sorted from blood, taken in a trial of the OX40 agonist ivuxolimab. These receptors came from an adult with an advanced solid tumor such as melanoma, head and neck, liver or kidney cancer. The CDR3 runs from the conserved cysteine through the conserved F or W. A D gene is named only where the DNA matches it firmly. The size entry is marked missing in some rows and otherwise reads once, few, many or a size class.

j_call	v_call	clone_size	d_call	cdr3_nt	cdr3_aa
TRBJ1-1	TRBV19	once	-	TGTGCCAGTAGTATGGGTAAGATTGAAGCTTTCTTT	CASSMGKIEAFF
TRBJ2-7	TRBV7-9	-	-	TGCGCCAGCAGCTTAGGGGCAGGGGAGAGCGAGCAGTACTTC	CASSLGAGESEQYF
TRBJ2-5	TRBV11-2	-	-	TGTGCCAGCTCTTTTGGGGGCACTAGCGAGGAGACCCAGTACTTC	CASSFGGTSEETQYF
TRBJ1-5	TRBV11-2	-	-	TGTGCCAGCAGCTTATCCGGGGCGAATCAGCCCCAGCATTTT	CASSLSGANQPQHF
TRBJ2-3	TRBV4-1	-	TRBD2	TGCGCCAGCAGCCAAGATCGACTAGCGGGAGATACGCAGTATTTT	CASSQDRLAGDTQYF
TRBJ2-3	TRBV11-2	-	TRBD2	TGTGCCAGCACTAGCGGGAGACTCTGGACAGATACGCAGTATTTT	CASTSGRLWTDTQYF
TRBJ2-7	TRBV6-5	-	TRBD2	TGTGCCAGCACCATCCTCGCGGGGGGACCCTACGAGCAGTACTTC	CASTILAGGPYEQYF
TRBJ2-7	TRBV5-1	-	TRBD2	TGCGCCAGCAGCAAGAGCGGGGGCTACGAGCAGTACTTC	CASSKSGGYEQYF
TRBJ1-1	TRBV27	-	-	TGTGCCAGCAGTTTAATTGGGGATGGGAACACTGAAGCTTTCTTT	CASSLIGDGNTEAFF
TRBJ2-1	TRBV7-9	-	-	TGTGCCAGCAGCTCAGAACGTATAGGGTACAATGAGCAGTTCTTC	CASSSERIGYNEQFF
TRBJ2-3	TRBV7-9	-	-	TGTGCCAGCAGCACAACTTTTCGGACGAGGAGCACAGATACGCAGTATTTT	CASSTTFRTRSTDTQYF
TRBJ2-6	TRBV28	-	-	TGTGCCAGCAGCCCTCGTGATTTAAGTGGGGCCAACGTCCTGACTTTC	CASSPRDLSGANVLTF
TRBJ2-7	TRBV13	few	-	TGTGCCAGCAGCCAACTAGCAAACGAGCAGTACTTC	CASSQLANEQYF
TRBJ2-7	TRBV11-2	-	TRBD1	TGTGCCAGCAACCCGGGACAGAACTACGAGCAGTACTTC	CASNPGQNYEQYF
TRBJ2-1	TRBV7-7	once	-	TGTGCTAGCAGCCCTATAGGGGGCTCCTACAATGAGCAGTTCTTC	CASSPIGGSYNEQFF
TRBJ2-7	TRBV9	many	TRBD2	TGTGCCAGCAGCGTAGCTGGAGAGGGACTACAGCAGTACTTC	CASSVAGEGLQQYF
TRBJ2-5	TRBV10-3	-	-	TGTGCCATCACCAAGGGCGCAGGGGTAGGAGAGACCCAGTACTTC	CAITKGAGVGETQYF
TRBJ2-5	TRBV15	-	TRBD1	TGTGCCACCAGCAGAGACGGGACAGGCCCCCAAGAGACCCAGTACTTC	CATSRDGTGPQETQYF
TRBJ1-1	TRBV12-5	-	-	TGTGCTAGTGGTTTGGATGGTTCGAACACTGAAGCTTTCTTT	CASGLDGSNTEAFF
TRBJ1-4	TRBV28	once	-	TGTGCCAGCAGCCCTATCCCCGCGACTAATGAAAAACTGTTTTTT	CASSPIPATNEKLFF
TRBJ2-1	TRBV6-5	-	TRBD2	TGTGCCAGCAGTTACTCCCGCCTAGCGGGAGGCAATGAGCAGTTCTTC	CASSYSRLAGGNEQFF
TRBJ1-2	TRBV14	few	TRBD1	TGTGCCAGCCGACGACAGGGATCTTGGAGCTACACCTTC	CASRRQGSWSYTF
TRBJ2-5	TRBV4-2	-	TRBD2	TGTGCCAGCAGCCAAGTCGCTAGCGGGGGGGAGACCCAGTACTTC	CASSQVASGGETQYF
TRBJ1-6	TRBV27	-	TRBD1	TGTGCCAGCAGTACATACAAAGGGACAGCGGAACTTAATTCACCCCTCCACTTT	CASSTYKGTAELNSPLHF
TRBJ1-1	TRBV27	-	-	TGTGCCAGCGGTCCTGGGGGCACTGAAGCTTTCTTT	CASGPGGTEAFF
TRBJ2-1	TRBV5-1	-	TRBD2	TGCGCCAGCAGCTTGGCTGGACTAGCGGGAGACAATGAGCAGTTCTTC	CASSLAGLAGDNEQFF
TRBJ1-4	TRBV28	-	TRBD1	TGTGCCAGCAGTGGTGCGGGGACAGGGGAAAAACTGTTTTTT	CASSGAGTGEKLFF
TRBJ1-6	TRBV19	-	-	TGTGCCAGTCGCCCCCAAGGGTCACCCCTCCACTTT	CASRPQGSPLHF
TRBJ2-1	TRBV30	-	-	TGTGCCTGGAGTAATGGTCAGGGGCTTTACAATGAGCAGTTCTTC	CAWSNGQGLYNEQFF
TRBJ1-3	TRBV27	-	TRBD1	TGTGCCAGCGGTGAGACAGGGGGAAACACCATATATTTT	CASGETGGNTIYF
TRBJ1-5	TRBV2	-	-	TGTGCCAGCAGTGGCTCGAACAATCAGCCCCAGCATTTT	CASSGSNNQPQHF
TRBJ2-6	TRBV11-2	-	-	TGTGCCAGCACTTTACAGGGACTTGGGAGGGCCAACGTCCTGACTTTC	CASTLQGLGRANVLTF
TRBJ2-5	TRBV5-6	-	-	TGTGCCAGCAGCTTGAGGCAGGGAAGCGAAGAGACCCAGTACTTC	CASSLRQGSEETQYF
TRBJ1-5	TRBV4-3	-	-	TGCGCCAGCAGCCAAGCGGCAGGTACCTATCAGCCCCAGCATTTT	CASSQAAGTYQPQHF
TRBJ2-7	TRBV27	-	TRBD2	TGTGCCAGCAGTCCAACCGGGACTAGCGGATCCTACGAGCAGTACTTC	CASSPTGTSGSYEQYF
TRBJ2-7	TRBV7-9	medium-sized	-	TGTGCCAGCAGCTCCATGGGGGATCGGTCCTCCCCCTACGAGCAGTACTTC	CASSSMGDRSSPYEQYF
TRBJ2-3	TRBV9	-	-	TGTGCCAGCAGCGTAGACGGGCTAGGGGATACGCAGTATTTT	CASSVDGLGDTQYF
TRBJ2-7	TRBV9	-	TRBD2	TGTGCCAGCAGTGAAACTAGCGGGATCTCCTACGAGCAGTACTTC	CASSETSGISYEQYF
TRBJ1-6	TRBV10-1	-	-	TGCGCCGGATACAGGGAGGATAATTCACCCCTCCACTTT	CAGYREDNSPLHF
TRBJ1-5	TRBV7-9	-	-	TGTGCCAGCAGCTTACCAAATCAGCCCCAGCATTTT	CASSLPNQPQHF
TRBJ2-3	TRBV7-9	-	-	TGTGCCAGCGAGGCGCCTCAAACAGATACGCAGTATTTT	CASEAPQTDTQYF
TRBJ2-5	TRBV7-3	-	-	TGTGCCAGCAGCTTATTAGGGGGAGAGACCCAGTACTTC	CASSLLGGETQYF
TRBJ2-5	TRBV28	-	-	TGTGCCCGCCGCGACAGTCCGTTCCAAGAGACCCAGTACTTC	CARRDSPFQETQYF
TRBJ1-5	TRBV4-1	-	-	TGCGCCAGCAGCCAAGGGGAATTAAGCAATCAGCCCCAGCATTTT	CASSQGELSNQPQHF
TRBJ2-5	TRBV15	-	TRBD2	TGTGCCACCAGCAGGGACGGGGGGGCGGAGACCCAGTACTTC	CATSRDGGAETQYF
TRBJ2-6	TRBV5-5	once	-	TGTGCCAGCAGCTTGGCCTACCGGGACTTGTCTGGGGCCAACGTCCTGACTTTC	CASSLAYRDLSGANVLTF
TRBJ2-7	TRBV7-9	-	TRBD2	TGTGCCAGCAGCCAGACTAGCGGGAAGACATACGAGCAGTACTTC	CASSQTSGKTYEQYF
TRBJ2-2	TRBV28	-	TRBD2	TGTGCCAGCAGTTTTCCAGCGGGGGAGTACGCGAACACCGGGGAGCTGTTTTTT	CASSFPAGEYANTGELFF
TRBJ1-1	TRBV18	few	TRBD1	TGTGCCAGCTCCCCAGCAGGGGGAGTGAACACTGAAGCTTTCTTT	CASSPAGGVNTEAFF
TRBJ2-7	TRBV5-1	-	-	TGCGCCAGCAGTGGCGGCAGGGGTTGGGAGCAGTACTTC	CASSGGRGWEQYF
TRBJ1-5	TRBV19	-	-	TGTGCCAGTAGTATGGGCCAGAGACAGCCCCAGCATTTT	CASSMGQRQPQHF
TRBJ2-1	TRBV5-6	-	-	TGTGCCAGCAACACTCTAGGGGCCGTTGAGCAGTTCTTC	CASNTLGAVEQFF